The rows below give T cell receptor beta chains drawn from one sample of a study of OX40 agonist ivuxolimab in advanced cancers. The repertoire was sequenced with immunoSEQ multiplex PCR; TCRdb's copy has only in-frame clones and lacks some. The table lists 70,000 or so clones, 85% to 90% of them singletons. The sample was CD4+ or CD8+ T cells sorted from blood, taken in a trial of the OX40 agonist ivuxolimab. These receptors were taken from an adult with an advanced solid tumor such as melanoma, head and neck, liver or kidney cancer. Both conserved end residues are part of each CDR3. The D gene is left open where the match is weak. Expanded clones get a size class; other rows say once, few or many, or leave the size out.

>-|-|TRBJ2-7|14|TRBV6-6
CASSLSVGGLGQYF
TGTGCCAGCAGCCTCTCTGTTGGGGGCTTAGGGCAGTACTTC
>-|TRBD2|TRBJ2-7|18|TRBV10-2
CASSEPAPGLAYHYEQYF
TGCGCCAGCAGTGAGCCCGCCCCGGGACTAGCGTACCACTACGAGCAGTACTTC
>-|-|TRBJ1-1|15|TRBV9
CASSAYLDRNTEAFF
TGTGCCAGCAGCGCCTACCTCGATAGAAACACTGAAGCTTTCTTT
>-|-|TRBJ2-7|12|TRBV10-3
CAISPTGYEQYF
TGTGCCATCAGTCCGACGGGTTACGAGCAGTACTTC
>few|-|TRBJ2-2|15|TRBV6-1
CASSERRVIAGELFF
TGTGCCAGCAGTGAACGGAGGGTGATAGCCGGGGAGCTGTTTTTT
>-|-|TRBJ1-4|13|TRBV28
CATHGGPNEKLFF
TGTGCCACGCACGGGGGCCCTAATGAAAAACTGTTTTTT
>-|-|TRBJ1-2|14|TRBV19
CASSILQGNYGYTF
TGTGCCAGTAGTATTCTCCAGGGAAACTATGGCTACACCTTC
>-|TRBD1|TRBJ1-1|13|TRBV19
CASSVDRGTEAFF
TGTGCCAGTAGTGTCGACAGGGGAACTGAAGCTTTCTTT
>-|TRBD1|TRBJ1-1|17|TRBV28
CASTFPRGDRGNTEAFF
TGTGCCAGCACCTTCCCCCGGGGGGACAGGGGGAACACTGAAGCTTTCTTT
>few|-|TRBJ2-3|15|TRBV6-1
CASSEVGAGTDTQYF
TGTGCCAGCAGTGAAGTGGGGGCGGGCACAGATACGCAGTATTTT
>few|TRBD2|TRBJ2-4|14|TRBV2
CASSAGTSGRAQYF
TGTGCCAGCAGTGCTGGGACTAGCGGGAGGGCTCAGTACTTC
>-|TRBD2|TRBJ2-2|17|TRBV29-1
CSVEQLTSGSRGGELFF
TGCAGCGTTGAGCAGTTGACTAGCGGGAGCCGCGGCGGGGAGCTGTTTTTT
>-|-|TRBJ1-4|14|TRBV19
CASKENEGVEKLFF
TGTGCCAGTAAAGAAAACGAGGGGGTTGAAAAACTGTTTTTT
>-|TRBD2|TRBJ2-1|17|TRBV18
CASSPPIAGGRGNEQFF
TGTGCCAGCTCACCACCAATAGCGGGAGGAAGGGGAAATGAGCAGTTCTTC
>-|-|TRBJ2-2|15|TRBV14
CASSQVGRIAGELFF
TGTGCCAGCAGCCAAGTCGGCAGGATTGCCGGGGAGCTGTTTTTT
>-|TRBD1|TRBJ1-1|16|TRBV15
CATSTGQAVMNTEAFF
TGTGCCACCAGCACGGGACAGGCCGTAATGAACACTGAAGCTTTCTTT
>-|-|TRBJ1-4|15|TRBV30
CAWSVSWATNEKLFF
TGTGCCTGGAGTGTATCCTGGGCAACTAATGAAAAACTGTTTTTT
>once|-|TRBJ2-1|19|TRBV27
CASSLFWGLGQEREDEQFF
TGTGCCAGCAGTTTATTTTGGGGTTTGGGGCAGGAACGGGAAGATGAGCAGTTCTTC